This T cell receptor (beta chain) derives from a study of immune evolution from preneoplasia to lung adenocarcinoma. Libraries were prepared by immunoSEQ multiplex PCR; TCRdb keeps only in-frame clonotypes and omits some of them. The sample comprises 2,000 to 2,500 clones, about 82% of which are singletons, and about 9.5% rests with the top ten. V lost 2 bases, J lost 0 bases, and 11 bases lay in between. Germline CDR1 MNHNS, CDR2 SASEGT. The CDR3 has 16 amino acids. This chain connects TRBV6-1 to TRBJ2-1, with TRBD2 as a possible D gene (5 bases). The sample consisted of FFPE normal lung tissue adjacent to the tumor. This receptor was taken from a person in their fifties with lung adenocarcinoma. The CDR3 loop is CASSEWESSSYNEQFF. CDR3 sequence (DNA): TGTGCCAGCAGTGAATGGGAGAGCAGCTCCTACAATGAGCAGTTCTTC.